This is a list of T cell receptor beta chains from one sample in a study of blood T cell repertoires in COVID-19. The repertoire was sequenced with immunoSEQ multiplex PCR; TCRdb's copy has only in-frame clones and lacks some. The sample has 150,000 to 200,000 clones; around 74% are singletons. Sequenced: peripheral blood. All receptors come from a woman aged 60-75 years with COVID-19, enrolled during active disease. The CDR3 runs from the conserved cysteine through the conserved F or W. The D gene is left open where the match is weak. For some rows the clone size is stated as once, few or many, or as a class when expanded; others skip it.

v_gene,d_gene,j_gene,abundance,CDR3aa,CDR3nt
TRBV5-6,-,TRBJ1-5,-,CASSFRGPNQPQHF,TGTGCCAGCAGCTTCAGGGGACCCAATCAGCCCCAGCATTTT
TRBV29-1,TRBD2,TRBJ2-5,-,CSVRISGVQETQYF,TGCAGCGTGAGAATTAGCGGGGTCCAAGAGACCCAGTACTTC
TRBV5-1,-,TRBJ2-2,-,CASSLEGSVRGTGELFF,TGCGCCAGCAGCTTGGAGGGCAGCGTTCGGGGCACCGGGGAGCTGTTTTTT
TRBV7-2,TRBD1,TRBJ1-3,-,CASSLQGAIYF,TGTGCCAGCAGCTTGCAGGGGGCCATATATTTT
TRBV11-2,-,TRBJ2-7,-,CASSLVRSSYEQYF,TGTGCCAGCAGCTTAGTCCGCAGCTCCTACGAGCAGTACTTC
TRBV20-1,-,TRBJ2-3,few,CSAGRWDTQYF,TGCAGTGCGGGGAGATGGGATACGCAGTATTTT
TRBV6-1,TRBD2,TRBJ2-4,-,CASSAFTSGGVAQNIQYF,TGTGCCAGCAGTGCTTTTACTAGCGGGGGGGTTGCTCAAAACATTCAGTACTTC
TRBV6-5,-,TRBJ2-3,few,CASRWTKSTDTQYF,TGTGCCAGCAGGTGGACTAAATCCACAGATACGCAGTATTTT
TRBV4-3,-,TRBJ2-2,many,CASSLQGFDTGELFF,TGCGCCAGCAGCCTACAGGGCTTCGACACCGGGGAGCTGTTTTTT
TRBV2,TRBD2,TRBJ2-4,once,CASRGLAGLPKNIQYF,TGTGCCAGCAGGGGACTAGCGGGCCTCCCCAAAAACATTCAGTACTTC
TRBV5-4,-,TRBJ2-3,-,CASSLGSTRVPHTDTQYF,TGTGCCAGCAGCTTGGGATCGACTAGAGTCCCCCACACAGATACGCAGTATTTT
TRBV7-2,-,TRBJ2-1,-,CASSLFTGSSYNEQFF,TGTGCCAGCAGCTTATTTACGGGGAGCTCCTACAATGAGCAGTTCTTC
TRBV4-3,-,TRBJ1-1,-,CASSQDEGAEAFF,TGCGCCAGCAGCCAAGACGAAGGGGCTGAAGCTTTCTTT
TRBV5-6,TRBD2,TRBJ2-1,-,CASSPGLAGEYNEQFF,TGTGCCAGCAGCCCCGGACTAGCGGGAGAATACAATGAGCAGTTCTTC
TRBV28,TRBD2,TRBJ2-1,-,CASSFGGFSYNEQFF,TGTGCCAGCAGTTTCGGGGGGTTCTCCTACAATGAGCAGTTCTTC
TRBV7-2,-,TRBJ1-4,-,CASSADQGRRKLFF,TGTGCCAGCAGCGCTGATCAGGGTAGACGGAAACTGTTTTTT
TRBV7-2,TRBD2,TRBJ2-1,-,CASSLGLAGGAEQFF,TGTGCCAGCAGCTTGGGACTAGCGGGAGGGGCTGAGCAGTTCTTC
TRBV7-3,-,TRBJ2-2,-,CASSLNSGANTGELFF,TGTGCCAGCAGCTTAAATAGCGGAGCGAACACCGGGGAGCTGTTTTTT
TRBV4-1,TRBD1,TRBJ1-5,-,CASSQVGTGGQPQHF,TGCGCCAGCAGCCAAGTGGGGACAGGGGGTCAGCCCCAGCATTTT
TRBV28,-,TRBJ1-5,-,CASSFMEDQPQHF,TGTGCCAGCAGTTTTATGGAGGATCAGCCCCAGCATTTT
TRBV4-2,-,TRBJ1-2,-,CASSQDMGTRHSYGYTF,TGTGCCAGCAGCCAAGATATGGGGACACGACATTCGTATGGCTACACCTTC
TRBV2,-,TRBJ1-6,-,CASIQSRVDNSPLHF,TGTGCCAGCATCCAAAGCAGGGTTGATAATTCACCCCTCCACTTT
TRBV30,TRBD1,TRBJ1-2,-,CAWSVDRGPYGYTF,TGTGCCTGGAGTGTAGACAGGGGCCCCTATGGCTACACCTTC
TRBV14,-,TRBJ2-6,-,CASSQDRVAGANVLTF,TGTGCCAGCAGCCAAGATCGGGTAGCTGGGGCCAACGTCCTGACTTTC
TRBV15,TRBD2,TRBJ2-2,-,CATSRDLAGVAGELFF,TGTGCCACCAGCAGAGATCTGGCGGGAGTTGCCGGGGAGCTGTTTTTT
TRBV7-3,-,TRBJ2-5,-,CASSKQGGNWETQYF,TGTGCCAGCAGTAAACAGGGAGGGAATTGGGAGACCCAGTACTTC
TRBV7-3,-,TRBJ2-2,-,CASSYVGLNTGELFF,TGTGCCAGCAGCTACGTGGGACTCAACACCGGGGAGCTGTTTTTT
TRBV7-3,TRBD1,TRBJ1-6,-,CASSLTGGNNSPLHF,TGTGCCAGCAGCTTGACAGGGGGTAATAATTCACCCCTCCACTTT
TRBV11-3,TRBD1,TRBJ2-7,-,CASSFHLTGPYEQYF,TGTGCCAGCAGCTTCCACCTGACAGGGCCCTACGAGCAGTACTTC
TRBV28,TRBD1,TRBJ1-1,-,CASGGTGGNTEAFF,TGTGCCAGCGGGGGGACAGGGGGGAACACTGAAGCTTTCTTT
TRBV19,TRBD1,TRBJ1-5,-,CASSTGTGDRSNQPQHF,TGTGCCAGTAGCACCGGGACAGGGGATCGAAGCAATCAGCCCCAGCATTTT
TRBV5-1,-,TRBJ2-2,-,CASSLGSLLTGELFF,TGCGCCAGCAGCTTGGGTAGCTTACTCACCGGGGAGCTGTTTTTT